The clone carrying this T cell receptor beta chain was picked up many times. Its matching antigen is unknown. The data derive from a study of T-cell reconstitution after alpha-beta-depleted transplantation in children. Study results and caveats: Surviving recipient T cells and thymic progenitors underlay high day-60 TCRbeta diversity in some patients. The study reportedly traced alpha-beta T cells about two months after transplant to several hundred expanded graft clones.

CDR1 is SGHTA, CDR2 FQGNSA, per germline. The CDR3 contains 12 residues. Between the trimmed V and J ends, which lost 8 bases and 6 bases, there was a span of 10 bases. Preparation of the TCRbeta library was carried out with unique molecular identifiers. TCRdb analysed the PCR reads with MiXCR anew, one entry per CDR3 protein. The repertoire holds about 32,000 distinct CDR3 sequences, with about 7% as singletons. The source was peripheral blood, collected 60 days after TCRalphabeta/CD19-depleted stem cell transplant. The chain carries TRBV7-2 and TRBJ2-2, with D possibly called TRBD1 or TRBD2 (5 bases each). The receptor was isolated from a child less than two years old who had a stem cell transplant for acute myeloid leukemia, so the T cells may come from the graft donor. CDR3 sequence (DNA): TGTGCCAGCGAGTGGGACGCCGGGGAGCTGTTTTTT. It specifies CASEWDAGELFF.